What follows is one T cell receptor (beta chain) and its context. The CDR3 runs 15 residues. The V gene end was trimmed by 1 base and the J gene end by 4 bases; junction bases not matched to a gene: 3. Germline CDR1 reads LNHDA; CDR2 reads SQIVND (reference sequence). Using immunoSEQ multiplex PCR, the repertoire was profiled, and TCRdb retains in-frame clones only, with some absent. The top ten clones hold less than 4.5% of a sample with about 230,000 clones, around 92% of them seen once. This sample stems from a study of blood T cell repertoires in COVID-19. Across the whole study: COVID-19 samples, acute and convalescent, were from the United States, Italy and Spain. The cDNA or gDNA used as material had been derived from T cells, B-cell-depleted T cells, or PBMCs.

Individuals drawn from 20 to 30 US areas were about 18 to 95 years old. The J gene is TRBJ2-2, the V gene TRBV19; 7 bases are shared with TRBD1. This clonotype originated in a woman aged 25 to 45 with acute COVID-19. The specimen was PBMCs or T cells enriched from blood (not recorded which). This chain's CDR3 is CASSIVTGSTGELFF. In DNA, the CDR3 is TGTGCCAGTAGTATAGTGACAGGGAGCACCGGGGAGCTGTTTTTT. Looking up the rest from reference TRBV19 and TRBJ2-2 gives the full variable domain: DGGITQSPKYLFRKEGQNVTLSCEQNLNHDAMYWYRQDPGQGLRLIYYSQIVNDFQKGDIAEGYSVSREKKESFPLTVTSAQKNPTAFYLCASSIVTGSTGELFFGEGSRLTVL.